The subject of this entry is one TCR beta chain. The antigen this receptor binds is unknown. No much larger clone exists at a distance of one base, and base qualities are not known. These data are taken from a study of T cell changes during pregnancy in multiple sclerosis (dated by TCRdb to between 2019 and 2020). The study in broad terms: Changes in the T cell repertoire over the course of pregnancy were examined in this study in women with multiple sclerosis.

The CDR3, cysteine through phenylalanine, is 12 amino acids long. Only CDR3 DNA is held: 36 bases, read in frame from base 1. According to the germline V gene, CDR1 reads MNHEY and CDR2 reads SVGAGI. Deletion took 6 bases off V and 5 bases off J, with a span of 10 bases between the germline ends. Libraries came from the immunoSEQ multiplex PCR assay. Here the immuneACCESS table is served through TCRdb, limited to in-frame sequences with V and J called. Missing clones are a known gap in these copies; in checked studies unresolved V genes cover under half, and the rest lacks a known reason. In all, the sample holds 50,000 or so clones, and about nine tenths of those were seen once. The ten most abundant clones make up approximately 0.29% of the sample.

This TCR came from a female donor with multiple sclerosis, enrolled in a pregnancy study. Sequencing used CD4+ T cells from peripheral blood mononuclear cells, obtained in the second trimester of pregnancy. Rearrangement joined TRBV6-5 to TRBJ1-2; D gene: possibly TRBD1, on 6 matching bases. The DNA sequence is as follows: TGTGCCAGCAGGGTCACAGGGTATGGCTACACCTTC. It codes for CASRVTGYGYTF.